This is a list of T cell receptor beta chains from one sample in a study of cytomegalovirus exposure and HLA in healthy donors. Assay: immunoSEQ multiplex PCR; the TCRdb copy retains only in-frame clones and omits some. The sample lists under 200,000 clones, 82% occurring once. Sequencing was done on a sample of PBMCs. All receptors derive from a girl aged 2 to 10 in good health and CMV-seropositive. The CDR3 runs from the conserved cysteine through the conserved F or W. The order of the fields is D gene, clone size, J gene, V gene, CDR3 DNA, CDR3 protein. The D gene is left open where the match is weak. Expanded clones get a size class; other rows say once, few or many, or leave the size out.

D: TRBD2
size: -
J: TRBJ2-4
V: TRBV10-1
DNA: TGCGCCAACAGTGAGTCAGGGACTAGCGGAAACATTCAGTACTTC
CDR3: CANSESGTSGNIQYF

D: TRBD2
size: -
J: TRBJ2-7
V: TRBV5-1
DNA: TGCGCCAGCAGCTTGAGCGGGACGTACTCCTACGAGCAGTACTTC
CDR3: CASSLSGTYSYEQYF

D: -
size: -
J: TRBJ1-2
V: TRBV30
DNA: TGTGCCTGGAGTGTACTCGGCGGCCCCTATGGCTACACCTTC
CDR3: CAWSVLGGPYGYTF

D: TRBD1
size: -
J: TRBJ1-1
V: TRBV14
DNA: TGTGCCAGCAGCCAAGAACCCTCAAGACAGGGATGGATGAACACTGAAGCTTTCTTT
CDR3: CASSQEPSRQGWMNTEAFF

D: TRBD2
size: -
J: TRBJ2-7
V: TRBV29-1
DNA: TGCAGCGTTGTAAGGGGAGGGGAGCAGTACTTC
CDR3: CSVVRGGEQYF

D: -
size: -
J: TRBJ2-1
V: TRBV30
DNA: TGTGCCCAACGGGTCAACAATGAGCAGTTCTTC
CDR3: CAQRVNNEQFF

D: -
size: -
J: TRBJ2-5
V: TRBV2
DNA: TGTGCCAGCACATCTGGCCTAGCAGTACAAGAGACCCAGTACTTC
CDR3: CASTSGLAVQETQYF

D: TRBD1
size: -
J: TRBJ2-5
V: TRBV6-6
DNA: TGTGCCAGCAGTTCCCGGACAGGGATGGAGACCCAGTACTTC
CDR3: CASSSRTGMETQYF

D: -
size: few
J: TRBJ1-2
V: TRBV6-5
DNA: TGTGCCAGCAGCCGCGGGGGTGATGGCTACACCTTC
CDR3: CASSRGGDGYTF

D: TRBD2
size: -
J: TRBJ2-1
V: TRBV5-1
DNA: TGCGCCAGCAGCTTGGGGACTAGCGGGAGGCCCCAGTTCTTC
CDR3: CASSLGTSGRPQFF

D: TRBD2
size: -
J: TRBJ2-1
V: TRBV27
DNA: TGTGCCAGCAGTTCTACACTAGCGGGAGGGCATGGGAATGAGCAGTTCTTC
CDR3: CASSSTLAGGHGNEQFF

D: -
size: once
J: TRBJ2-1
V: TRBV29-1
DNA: TGCAGCCTTCGGGGTGAGCAGTTCTTC
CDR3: CSLRGEQFF

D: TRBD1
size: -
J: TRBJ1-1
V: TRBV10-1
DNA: TGCGCCAGCAGTGGACAGGGGGCCTACGCGGAAGCTTTCTTT
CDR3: CASSGQGAYAEAFF

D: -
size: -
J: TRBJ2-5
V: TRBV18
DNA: TGTGCCAGCTCACCACCTGACAGTAAGACCCAGTACTTC
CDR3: CASSPPDSKTQYF

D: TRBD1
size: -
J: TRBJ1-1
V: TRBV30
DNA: TGTGCCTGGGGTGACAGGGGAGCTTTCTTT
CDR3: CAWGDRGAFF

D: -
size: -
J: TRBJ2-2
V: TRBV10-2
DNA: TGCGCCAGCAGTGAGAGGCGGGGAGTGGGGACCGGGGAGCTGTTTTTT
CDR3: CASSERRGVGTGELFF

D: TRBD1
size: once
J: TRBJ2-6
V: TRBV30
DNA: TGTGCCTGGAGTCCCCGACAGGGACCGCCCTCTGGGGCCAACGTCCTGACTTTC
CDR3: CAWSPRQGPPSGANVLTF

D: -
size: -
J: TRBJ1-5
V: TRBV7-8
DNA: TGTGCCAGCAGCCTGACAGAGAACAATCAGCCCCAGCATTTT
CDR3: CASSLTENNQPQHF

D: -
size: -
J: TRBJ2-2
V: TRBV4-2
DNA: TGTGCCAGCAGCCAATTTCCCGCAGGGGCGGCCGGGGAGCTGTTTTTT
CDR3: CASSQFPAGAAGELFF

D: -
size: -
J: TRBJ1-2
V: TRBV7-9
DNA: TGTGCCAGCAGCTTAGACAGGGCTTTTTTGTATGGCTACACCTTC
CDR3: CASSLDRAFLYGYTF

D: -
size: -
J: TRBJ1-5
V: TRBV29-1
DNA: TGCAGCGTTGGGGGGCAGGGTGGGGGTCAGCCCCAGCATTTT
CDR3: CSVGGQGGGQPQHF

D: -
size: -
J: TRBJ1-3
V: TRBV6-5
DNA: TGTGCCAGCAGTTACGACTCGGCTGGAAACACCATATATTTT
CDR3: CASSYDSAGNTIYF

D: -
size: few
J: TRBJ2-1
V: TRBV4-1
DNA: TGCGCCAGCAGCGGATTCGGGGGGACACAGGCTTGGAGGGAGCAGTTCTTC
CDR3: CASSGFGGTQAWREQFF

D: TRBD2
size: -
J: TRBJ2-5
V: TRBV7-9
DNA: TGTGCCAGCAGCTATGGGACTAGCGGGAGCTGGTGGGAGACCCAGTACTTC
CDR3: CASSYGTSGSWWETQYF

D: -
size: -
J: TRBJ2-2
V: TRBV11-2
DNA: TGTGCCAGCAGCCCTAGCGTGAACACCGGGGAGCTGTTTTTT
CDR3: CASSPSVNTGELFF

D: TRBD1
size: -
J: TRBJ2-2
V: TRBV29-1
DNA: TGCAGCGTTGAAGACCCACAGGGGGCCATCGGGGAGCTGTTTTTT
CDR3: CSVEDPQGAIGELFF

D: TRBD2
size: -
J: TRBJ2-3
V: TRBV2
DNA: TGTGCCAGCATCGGACTAGCGGGAGAGGTTACGCAGTATTTT
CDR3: CASIGLAGEVTQYF

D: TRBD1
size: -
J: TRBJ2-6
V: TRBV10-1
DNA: TGCGCCAGCAGTGAGGGGACAGGGACCTCTGGGGCCAACGTCCTGACTTTC
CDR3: CASSEGTGTSGANVLTF

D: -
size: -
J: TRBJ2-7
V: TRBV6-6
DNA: TGTGCCAGCAGTTACTCGATACGGGTAAAGACCTTCGAGCAGTACTTC
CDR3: CASSYSIRVKTFEQYF

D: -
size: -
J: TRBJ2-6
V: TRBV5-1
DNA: TGCGCCAGCAGCCCCAGAATTCGGGTCTCTGGGGCCAACGTCCTGACTTTC
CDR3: CASSPRIRVSGANVLTF

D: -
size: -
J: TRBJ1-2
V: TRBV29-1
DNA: TGCAGCGTTATACCCCAGGGAAGTAACTATGGCTACACCTTC
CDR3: CSVIPQGSNYGYTF

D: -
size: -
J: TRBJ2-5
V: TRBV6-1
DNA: TGTGCCAGCAGTGAAGCGCTGGTCCGCGGGGAGACCCAGTACTTC
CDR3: CASSEALVRGETQYF

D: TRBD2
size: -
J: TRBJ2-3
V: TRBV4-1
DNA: TGCGCCAGCAGCCAAGATGCTAGCGGGAGTGGGTATACGCAGTATTTT
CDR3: CASSQDASGSGYTQYF

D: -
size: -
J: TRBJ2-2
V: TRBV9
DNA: TGTGCCAGCAGCGTAGCTGACAGAAGGGAGCTGTTTTTT
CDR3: CASSVADRRELFF

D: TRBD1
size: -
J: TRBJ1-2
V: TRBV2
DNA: TGTGCCAGCAGTGAATACAGGGGGTACACCTTC
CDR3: CASSEYRGYTF

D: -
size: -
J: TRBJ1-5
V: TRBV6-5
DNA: TGTGCCAGCAGTTACTCTGCCAGGGCCGTCGGTCAGCCCCAGCATTTT
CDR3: CASSYSARAVGQPQHF

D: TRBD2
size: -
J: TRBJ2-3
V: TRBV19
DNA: TGTGCCAGTAGTATAGAATCGGGCGAACTAGCGGGGGATACGCAGTATTTT
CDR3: CASSIESGELAGDTQYF

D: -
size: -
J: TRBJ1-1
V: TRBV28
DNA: TGTCTATCCACCTCACCACCGAACACTGAAGCTTTCTTT
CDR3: CLSTSPPNTEAFF

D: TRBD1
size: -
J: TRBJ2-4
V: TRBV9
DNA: TGTGCCAGCAGCGTAAACGGACAGGCCGGGGACATTCAGTACTTC
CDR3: CASSVNGQAGDIQYF

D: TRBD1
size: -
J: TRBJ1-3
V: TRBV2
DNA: TGTGCCAGCACTGGGGACAGCTCTGGAAACACCATATATTTT
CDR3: CASTGDSSGNTIYF

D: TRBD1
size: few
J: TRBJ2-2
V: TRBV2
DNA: TGTGCCAGCAGATCCGGGACAGGGGCGGTCGGGGAGCTGTTTTTT
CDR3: CASRSGTGAVGELFF

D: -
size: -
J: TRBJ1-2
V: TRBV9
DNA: TGTGCCAGCAGCGTTGGAATCTCGGGCAGCCCATTAGGAGGAGGCTACACCTTC
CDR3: CASSVGISGSPLGGGYTF

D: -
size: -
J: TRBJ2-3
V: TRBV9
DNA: TGTGCCAGCAGCGTAGTCCATGACCTGGGTCTGGACACCAGCGATACGCAGTATTTT
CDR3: CASSVVHDLGLDTSDTQYF

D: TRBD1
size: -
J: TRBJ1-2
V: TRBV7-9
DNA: TGTGCCAGCAGCCCGCCCGATTACCGGGACAGGGATTCTGGCTACACCTTC
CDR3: CASSPPDYRDRDSGYTF

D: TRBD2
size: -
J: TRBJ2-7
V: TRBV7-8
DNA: TGTGCCAGCAGCTTGCCGGGACTAGCGGGAGGGCAACGCTGGTGCGAGCAGTACTTC
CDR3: CASSLPGLAGGQRWCEQYF

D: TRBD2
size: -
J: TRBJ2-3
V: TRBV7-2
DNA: TGTGCCAGCAGCTTATTTTGGGCGGGAGGCCCCACAGATACGCAGTATTTT
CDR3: CASSLFWAGGPTDTQYF